This T cell receptor beta chain comes out of a study of blood T cell repertoires in COVID-19. Study context: COVID-19 samples collected from the United States, Italy and Spain covered acute and convalescent phases.

The CDR3 contains 15 residues. Germline CDR1 reads DFQATT; CDR2 reads SNEGSKA (reference sequence). V dropped 3 bases and J dropped 2 bases, with 15 bases sitting between them. In the original workflow: Counts of nucleated cells, estimated from reference gene primer amplification, were obtained. Clones were sequenced by immunoSEQ multiplex PCR, and TCRdb holds only the in-frame ones, with some missing. V, J and clone size are taken as reported in that table, and D and trimming were inferred from the DNA itself. Counted here are 65,000 to 70,000 clones, roughly nine tenths occurring once; the ten biggest clones make up around 20%.

The receptor was derived from an elderly woman with acute or convalescent COVID-19. Material: peripheral blood. The chain is built from TRBV20-1 and TRBJ2-3; D call uncertain. The CDR3 loop reads CSASATTSFTDTQYF. In DNA, the CDR3 is TGCAGTGCTAGTGCAACAACCTCCTTCACAGATACGCAGTATTTT.